This passage covers 15 T cell receptor beta chains from one sample sequenced in a study of blood T cells in healthy people across ages. A J-beta primer mix and a sample-barcoded 5' primer were used in a second PCR of about 7 to 12 cycles. TCRdb independently ran MiXCR on the 5' RACE reads; one entry per CDR3 protein. The table lists about 780,000 distinct CDR3 sequences, roughly 46% of them singletons. Input material: blood. The origin of the receptors is an elderly man in good health.

This chain joins TRBV6-1 and TRBJ2-1, with 9 bases matching TRBD1. The CDR3 covers 15 residues. CDR1 MNHNS and CDR2 SASEGT come from the germline V gene. Unmatched junction bases numbered 8, after V lost 6 bases and J lost 5 bases. The CDR3 loop is CASRHRGRADNEQFF. The DNA for the CDR3 is TGTGCCAGCAGACACAGGGGGCGCGCGGACAATGAGCAGTTCTTC.

V gene TRBV27 combines with J gene TRBJ2-3, with 7 nucleotides matching TRBD2. V shed 2 bases, J shed 4 bases, and the junction held 15 bases outside the gene matches. In germline, CDR1 is MNHEY, CDR2 SMNVEV (reference sequence). This CDR3 is 18 amino acids long. CDR3 protein: CASSLPPGLGNRPDTQYF. CDR3 DNA: TGTGCCAGCAGTTTACCTCCCGGACTAGGCAATAGGCCAGATACGCAGTATTTT.

This clonotype was recorded only once. The J gene is TRBJ1-2, the V gene TRBV4-1; D unclear. Per the germline V gene, CDR1 is MGHRA and CDR2 is YSYEKL. The V end lost 0 bases, the J end lost 4 bases, and 15 bases lay between the germline ends. The CDR3 covers 16 residues. The CDR3 region is CASSQDVQVPVYGYTF. The CDR3 coding sequence is TGCGCCAGCAGCCAAGATGTCCAGGTCCCCGTCTATGGCTACACCTTC.

This chain uses TRBV12-3 or TRBV12-4 with TRBJ2-1, with 8 bases fitting TRBD2. The CDR3 totals 17 residues. The V gene end was trimmed by 3 bases and the J gene end by 1 base; junction bases not matched to a gene: 8. In DNA, the CDR3 is TGTGCCAGCAGTTTGGCCGGACTAGCCCAATCCTACAATGAGCAGTTCTTC. Protein sequence: CASSLAGLAQSYNEQFF.

This clonotype was recorded a few times. The genes are TRBV7-9 and TRBJ2-5, with 11 bases fitting TRBD2. This CDR3 is built from 17 residues. Germline assignment: CDR1 SEHNR and CDR2 FQNEAQ (reference sequence). V was clipped by 4 bases and J by 1 base; unmatched bases: 8. The CDR3 loop reads CASSSPSGRFVQETQYF. DNA for the CDR3: TGTGCCAGCAGCTCCCCTAGCGGGAGGTTCGTCCAAGAGACCCAGTACTTC.

This clonotype was seen only a few times. V and J are TRBV2 and TRBJ2-2; D is undetermined. Trimming took off 4 bases at V and 9 bases at J, with 6 bases between the two ends. This CDR3 is 11 amino acids long. The germline gives CDR1 SNHLY, CDR2 FYNNEI. CDR3 protein: CASSVYRELFF. CDR3 coding DNA: TGTGCCAGCAGTGTTTATAGGGAGCTGTTTTTT.

This clonotype was found a few times. The genes are TRBV29-1 and TRBJ2-7; D might be TRBD1 (5 bases). The CDR3 is 13 amino acids. Germline CDR1 and CDR2: SQVTM and ANQGSEA. V was shortened by 7 bases and J by 3 bases, with 16 bases between the two germline ends. In DNA form, the CDR3 reads TGCAGCGCCGTAGGGGCAGTAGACTACGAGCAGTACTTC. Protein: CSAVGAVDYEQYF.

V usage is TRBV30 and J usage is TRBJ2-1; unclear D gene. The V gene's germline CDR1 is GTSNPN and CDR2 SVGIG (reference sequence). Trimming removed 2 bases at V and 7 bases at J, with 15 bases between. This CDR3 spans 14 amino acids. The CDR3: CAWSTQIDVNEQFF. Written as DNA, the CDR3 is TGTGCCTGGAGTACACAAATCGACGTGAATGAGCAGTTCTTC.

The V call is TRBV12-3 or TRBV12-4, the J call TRBJ2-7; TRBD1 or TRBD2 may be the D gene (5 bases each). CDR3 length equals 15 residues. Between the trimmed V and J ends, which lost 6 bases and 0 bases, there was a span of 15 bases. DNA for the CDR3: TGTGCCAGCAGCCGGCCCGCAGGGAGCTCCTACGAGCAGTACTTC. It specifies CASSRPAGSSYEQYF.

CDR3 protein: CASSFQGYENTEAFF. CDR3 bases: TGCGCCAGCAGCTTTCAGGGCTACGAGAACACTGAAGCTTTCTTT. The chain combines TRBV5-1 with TRBJ1-1, with D possibly TRBD1 on 5 matching bases. Trimming stripped 2 bases from V and 1 base from J, with 12 bases between. The CDR3 contains 15 residues. Germline loops: CDR1 SGHRS, CDR2 YFSETQ. The whole variable domain, filled in from reference TRBV5-1 and TRBJ1-1, reads KAGVTQTPRYLIKTRGQQVTLSCSPISGHRSVSWYQQTPGQGLQFLFEYFSETQRNKGNFPGRFSGRQFSNSRSEMNVSTLELGDSALYLCASSFQGYENTEAFFGQGTRLTVV.

This clonotype has ten or more counts. This chain links TRBV7-2 with TRBJ2-1; tentatively, D is TRBD2 (6 bases). Germline V gene lookup returns CDR1 SGHTA and CDR2 FQGNSA. The CDR3 totals 13 residues. V dropped 5 bases and J dropped 7 bases, with 12 bases sitting between them. The CDR3: CASSMRGRNEQFF. The CDR3 bases are TGTGCCAGCAGCATGCGGGGAAGGAATGAGCAGTTCTTC.

This clonotype was picked up one time. The V call is TRBV24-1, the J call TRBJ2-5, with D possibly being TRBD1 (6 bases). From germline, CDR1 is KGHDR and CDR2 SFDVKD. This CDR3 has 15 amino acids. V gave up 10 bases and J gave up 4 bases, with 21 bases separating them. DNA of the CDR3: TGTGCCACAGGAAGAAGCGGCCCCAGGGGAGAGACCCAGTACTTC. It encodes CATGRSGPRGETQYF.

The chain has TRBV19 and TRBJ1-1; D gene uncertain. V was shortened by 7 bases and J by 6 bases, with 18 bases between the two germline ends. The germline V gene has CDR1 LNHDA and CDR2 SQIVND (reference sequence). This CDR3 has 14 residues. As DNA, the CDR3 is TGTGCCAGTACCACGGACCCTTCCGGGGCTGAAGCTTTCTTT. This translates into CASTTDPSGAEAFF.

This clonotype turned up a few times. V and J are TRBV15 and TRBJ2-3; 7 bases map to TRBD1. Germline loops: CDR1 LNHNV, CDR2 YYDKDF (reference sequence). Trimming cost V 0 bases and J 0 bases; bases outside gene matches: 6. The CDR3 is made up of 17 amino acids. CDR3 loop: CATSRDWDSSSTDTQYF. The CDR3 DNA follows: TGTGCCACCAGCAGAGATTGGGACAGCTCTAGCACAGATACGCAGTATTTT.

The chain recombines TRBV29-1 with TRBJ1-2; D unclear. The CDR3 totals 11 residues. Germline CDR1 SQVTM, CDR2 ANQGSEA. V was shortened by 2 bases and J by 8 bases, with 9 bases between the two germline ends. The CDR3 coding sequence is TGCAGCGTTGAAAGATCGGGAGGCTACACCTTC. Amino acids: CSVERSGGYTF.